This entry is about one TCR beta chain. What it binds is not known. With a much larger clone just one base away, this may be a read error. The data were taken from a study of breast tumors, draining lymph nodes, adjacent tissues. Samples came from axillary lymph nodes draining the breast cancer. Regarding the study as a whole: Data fit most tumor T cells coming from lymph node, expanding in tumor.

TCRdb reanalysed the multiplex PCR reads using MiXCR and keeps one entry per CDR3 protein. The sample yields 270,000 or so distinct CDR3 sequences, around 30% seen once. V was trimmed by 3 bases and J by 2 bases, leaving 10 bases between them. Germline V CDR1 and CDR2: LNHDA, SQIVND (reference sequence). This CDR3 is built from 14 residues. V gene TRBV19 combines with J gene TRBJ2-5, with no clear D. The specimen sequenced was axillary lymph node tissue. This clonotype originated in a female donor with breast cancer. Some clones in this sample may be carry-over from other donors' samples. This CDR3 is CASSMSIAQETQYF. CDR3 DNA: TGTGCCAGTAGTATGTCAATAGCTCAAGAGACCCAGTACTTC.